Listed here are 18 T cell receptor beta chains from one sample, sequenced in a study of T cell changes during pregnancy in multiple sclerosis. Data came from immunoSEQ multiplex PCR; TCRdb stores just in-frame clones and leaves some out. The profile shows 38,000 or so clones, roughly 90% of them singletons. The sequencing here drew on CD4+ T cells from peripheral blood mononuclear cells, taken in the third trimester of pregnancy. Receptors were obtained from a female donor with multiple sclerosis, enrolled in a pregnancy study.

V usage is TRBV5-1 and J usage is TRBJ1-2; 7 nucleotides align to TRBD1. V trimming: 5 bases; J trimming: 3 bases; junction bases outside the gene matches: 4. The CDR3 totals 13 residues. CDR1 is SGHRS, CDR2 YFSETQ, per germline. The CDR3 loop is CASRRDSDYGYTF. In nucleotides, the CDR3 is TGCGCCAGCAGACGGGACAGCGACTATGGCTACACCTTC.

The gene calls are TRBV11-2 and TRBJ2-1; weak D call: TRBD2 (6 bases). The CDR3 covers 15 residues. Germline V gene sequence: CDR1 SGHAT, CDR2 FQNNGV. V was trimmed by 5 bases and J by 9 bases, leaving 20 bases between them. The CDR3 coding sequence is TGTGCCAGCAGCCGAAGCGGGCTAGGGGCTAGTGAGCAGTTCTTC. It codes for CASSRSGLGASEQFF. The full variable domain, completed using reference TRBV11-2 and TRBJ2-1, is EAGVAQSPRYKIIEKRQSVAFWCNPISGHATLYWYQQILGQGPKLLIQFQNNGVVDDSQLPKDRFSAERLKGVDSTLKIQPAKLEDSAVYLCASSRSGLGASEQFFGPGTRLTVL.

The gene calls are TRBV19 and TRBJ1-5; D possibly corresponds to TRBD1 (6 bases). Germline V gene lookup returns CDR1 LNHDA and CDR2 SQIVND (reference sequence). The CDR3 consists of 13 residues. The V gene lost 6 bases and the J gene lost 4 bases, with 10 bases spanning the gap. CDR3 coding DNA: TGTGCCAGTAGCACCGACAGGAATCAGCCCCAGCATTTT. It translates to CASSTDRNQPQHF. Full variable domain (missing parts from reference TRBV19 and TRBJ1-5): DGGITQSPKYLFRKEGQNVTLSCEQNLNHDAMYWYRQDPGQGLRLIYYSQIVNDFQKGDIAEGYSVSREKKESFPLTVTSAQKNPTAFYLCASSTDRNQPQHFGDGTRLSIL.

J is TRBJ2-1 and V is TRBV28; perhaps TRBD2 as D (5 bases). The V and J ends lost 5 bases and 4 bases respectively, with 21 bases between them. Per germline, CDR1 MDHEN and CDR2 SYDVKM. The CDR3 loop spans 17 amino acids. The CDR3 bases are TGTGCCAGCAGTCGCTCCCCCCTTCGGGGTAGATACAATGAGCAGTTCTTC. Residues: CASSRSPLRGRYNEQFF. Variable domain in full (rest from reference TRBV28 and TRBJ2-1): DVKVTQSSRYLVKRTGEKVFLECVQDMDHENMFWYRQDPGLGLRLIYFSYDVKMKEKGDIPEGYSVSREKKERFSLILESASTNQTSMYLCASSRSPLRGRYNEQFFGPGTRLTVL.

This clone was seen a single time. The V call is TRBV5-6, the J call TRBJ2-1; 11 bases are shared with TRBD2. CDR3 length: 18 amino acids. CDR1 and CDR2 from the germline V gene are SGHDT and YYEEEE. Trimming cost V 2 bases and J 4 bases; bases outside gene matches: 11. This CDR3 reads CASSFRLAGSRRYNEQFF. The CDR3 coding sequence is TGTGCCAGCAGCTTTCGACTAGCGGGAAGTCGGAGATACAATGAGCAGTTCTTC. Full variable domain (outside the CDR3, taken from reference TRBV5-6 and TRBJ2-1): DAGVTQSPTHLIKTRGQQVTLRCSPKSGHDTVSWYQQALGQGPQFIFQYYEEEERQRGNFPDRFSGHQFPNYSSELNVNALLLGDSALYLCASSFRLAGSRRYNEQFFGPGTRLTVL.

The V call is TRBV18, the J call TRBJ2-5; D remains unclear. The closer fit of TRBJ2-7 to the DNA end suggests the J call may be wrong. This CDR3 has 15 amino acids. The germline V gene encodes CDR1 KGHSH and CDR2 LQKENI. CDR3 protein: CASSPLRSPGYEQYF. CDR3 coding DNA: TGTGCCAGCTCCCCCCTTAGGAGCCCCGGATACGAGCAGTACTTC.

Worth noting for this clone: Other DNA sequences in this specimen translate into the identical CDR3. This rearrangement joins TRBV5-1 to TRBJ2-5; the match to TRBD2 covers 8 bases. The CDR3 sequence is 16 residues long. Germline-derived CDR1 and CDR2 are SGHRS and YFSETQ. Unmatched junction bases numbered 10, after V lost 2 bases and J lost 4 bases. CDR3: CASSFSGEGRRETQYF. The CDR3 nucleotides are TGCGCCAGCAGCTTTAGCGGGGAAGGGAGAAGAGAGACCCAGTACTTC.

The count of this clone is one. CDR3 in DNA: TGTGCCAGCAGTTCGTCGGGACTAGCGGACAATGAGCAGTTCTTC. Its protein product is CASSSSGLADNEQFF. This chain links TRBV7-7 with TRBJ2-1; 11 nucleotides agree with TRBD2. CDR1 is SSHAT and CDR2 is FNYEAQ in the germline V gene (reference sequence). V shed 6 bases and J 5 bases; nucleotides not matched to a gene: 6. This CDR3 region has 15 residues.

The chain employs TRBV4-2 and TRBJ2-6; tentative D call: TRBD2 (6 bases). In germline, CDR1 is LGHNA, CDR2 YNFKEQ. The germline V and J ends were trimmed by 2 bases and 0 bases, with 17 bases remaining between them. The CDR3 is 19 amino acids. CDR3 residues: CASSQQEGGFSSGANVLTF. CDR3 in DNA: TGTGCCAGCAGCCAACAGGAGGGAGGTTTTAGCTCTGGGGCCAACGTCCTGACTTTC.

A single count supports this clone. The V and J genes are TRBV27 and TRBJ2-1, with D possibly matching TRBD1 (6 bases). Trimming cost V 7 bases and J 3 bases, with 10 bases left between them. CDR1 and CDR2 (germline): MNHEY, SMNVEV (reference sequence). This CDR3 comprises 13 residues. This CDR3 reads CASTGQLYNEQFF. The CDR3 DNA is TGTGCCAGCACTGGACAGCTCTACAATGAGCAGTTCTTC.

The CDR3 DNA reads TGTGCCAGCAGTTACTCCACAGGGGTTAAAGCTTTCTTT. This sequence encodes CASSYSTGVKAFF. The J gene is TRBJ1-1, the V gene TRBV6-5; TRBD1 matches 7 bases. CDR3 length: 13 amino acids. Germline CDR1 reads MNHEY; CDR2 reads SVGAGI. The V and J ends lost 0 bases and 9 bases, in that order; junction bases with no gene match: 4.

The chain is built from TRBV7-2 and TRBJ2-1; TRBD1 matches at 9 bases. The CDR3 loop spans 15 amino acids. Trimming at V came to 3 bases and at J to 7 bases, leaving 7 bases not matched to a gene. CDR1 is SGHTA and CDR2 is FQGNSA in the germline V gene. CDR3 residues: CASSFRPGQGNEQFF. As DNA, the CDR3 is TGTGCCAGCAGCTTCCGGCCGGGACAGGGTAATGAGCAGTTCTTC.

The rearrangement joins TRBV11-2 to TRBJ2-7, with 8 bases that match TRBD1. The V gene's germline CDR1 is SGHAT and CDR2 FQNNGV. The V segment lost 5 bases and the J segment 3 bases; nucleotides outside the gene matches: 9. The CDR3 sequence is 15 residues long. The CDR3: CASSPRTGRRYEQYF. CDR3 coding DNA: TGTGCCAGCAGCCCCCGGACAGGGCGCCGCTACGAGCAGTACTTC. Using reference TRBV11-2 and TRBJ2-7 for the parts outside the CDR3, the full variable domain is EAGVAQSPRYKIIEKRQSVAFWCNPISGHATLYWYQQILGQGPKLLIQFQNNGVVDDSQLPKDRFSAERLKGVDSTLKIQPAKLEDSAVYLCASSPRTGRRYEQYFGPGTRLTVT.

This chain uses TRBV7-7 with TRBJ2-1, with 12 bases that match TRBD2. This CDR3 is 16 amino acids long. Germline V gene sequence: CDR1 SSHAT, CDR2 FNYEAQ (reference sequence). The trim removed 5 bases at V and 8 bases at J, leaving 10 bases unmatched. This CDR3 is CASSRRLAGELDEQFF. The CDR3 DNA reads as TGTGCCAGCAGCCGACGACTAGCGGGAGAGTTGGATGAGCAGTTCTTC.

The V gene is TRBV4-1, the J gene TRBJ2-7, with TRBD2 matching 7 bases. The CDR3 spans 15 residues. With V trimmed by 0 bases and J by 5 bases, 7 bases remained unmatched. Per the germline V gene, CDR1 is MGHRA and CDR2 is YSYEKL. CDR3 residues: CASSQDAGVEDEQYF. In DNA, the CDR3 is TGCGCCAGCAGCCAAGATGCGGGAGTCGAGGACGAGCAGTACTTC.

The chain carries TRBV7-2 and TRBJ2-7, with TRBD2 identical over 13 bases. Germline V lookup: CDR1 SGHTA, CDR2 FQGNSA. This CDR3 region has 16 residues. V was pared by 4 bases and J by 4 bases, with 7 bases of the junction left unmatched. The CDR3 region has the DNA TGTGCCAGCAGCTCCCAACTAGCGGGAGGGCGGTACGAGCAGTACTTC. This translates into CASSSQLAGGRYEQYF.

This clone is a singleton in its sample. V gene TRBV19 combines with J gene TRBJ2-7, with D tentatively TRBD1 (6 bases). V lost 1 base and J lost 7, with 17 bases in between. In germline, CDR1 is LNHDA, CDR2 SQIVND (reference sequence). The CDR3 spans 15 residues. Written as DNA, the CDR3 is TGTGCCAGTAGTATAGCTTCCAGACAGGCGGTGGAGCAGTACTTC. Its protein product is CASSIASRQAVEQYF.

The chain links TRBV11-2 to TRBJ2-2; a possible D gene is TRBD1 (6 bases). Trimming stripped 3 bases from V and 6 bases from J, with 11 bases between. CDR1 SGHAT and CDR2 FQNNGV come from the germline V gene. The CDR3 is made up of 14 amino acids. CDR3 amino acids: CASSLNPGAGELFF. CDR3 in DNA: TGTGCCAGCAGCTTGAACCCAGGGGCCGGGGAGCTGTTTTTT.